This T cell receptor (beta chain) derives from a study of regulatory T cells in long-lasting Graves disease (dated by TCRdb to the early 2020s). For the study in its entirety: Antithyroid drugs had been taken for less than 3 months by newly diagnosed Graves' disease patients. A total of some 33 samples were covered by TCR sequencing, comprising approximately 13 persistent and approximately 20 newly diagnosed Graves' disease patients. Persistent Graves' disease patients were compared with newly diagnosed Graves' disease patients by peripheral blood TCR sequencing and RNA sequencing. The study was conducted in China and was registered as a clinical trial. Study-wide conclusions, independent of this receptor: Peripheral blood alone was examined, since thyroid tissue, which constituted the primary lesion, could not be accessed. Sequencing and analysis were restricted to the TCR beta chain. The authors noted that the small sample size was a limitation that may lower accuracy. Preferential use of TRBV28, TRBJ1-2 and TRBJ2-5 was observed in persistent disease, whereas TRBV20-1 and TRBJ2-1 were favored in newly diagnosed disease. More public clonotypes were shared among persistent patients (over 2,500) than among newly diagnosed patients (just under 1,000). Persistent Graves' disease patients showed lower TCR Shannon entropy and fewer highly expanded clones than newly diagnosed patients, suggesting clonal expansion.

This clonotype was recorded many times. What this receptor recognizes is not known. No quality values exist for individual bases; no much larger clone is one base distant. V is pared back by 4 bases and J by 2 bases, with 9 bases lying between the germline termini. The CDR3 spans 14 residues, from the cysteine through the phenylalanine. Only the CDR3 portion is preserved as DNA: 42 bases, with reading frame beginning at the first base. CDR1 MNHNS and CDR2 SASEGT were looked up in the germline V gene. Interpreted using the paper, the time point label stands for: newly diagnosed GD, antithyroid drugs for less than 3 months. For both TCR sequencing and RNA sequencing, RNA was extracted from PBMCs in TRIzol. Graves' disease was diagnosed according to American Thyroid Association guidelines. Patients were recruited from an endocrinology department in Xi'an, China. Each patient gave approximately 10 milliliters of peripheral blood, collected in an EDTA anticoagulant tube. PBMCs were isolated by Ficoll Paque Plus density gradient separation without further T cell sorting. An Agilent 2100 Bioanalyzer and agarose gel were used to check RNA quality, and a NanoDrop 2000 was used to measure RNA concentration.

Libraries were made using multiplex PCR. TCRdb records Illumina HiSeq 4000 as the sequencer. To build TCR beta libraries, CDR3 regions were amplified by Arm-PCR using iRepertoire HTBI primers. PCR products were gel purified before sequencing. On the authors' methods: Gene usage analysis of CDR3 amino acid clonotypes relied on the roughly 64 TRBV and 15 or so TRBJ segments identified across samples. COPE and FqMerger were used to merge filtered high-quality paired reads into contigs. BLAST was used to align contigs to IMGT TRBV, TRBD and TRBJ reference genes, with CDR3 defined following IMGT. Clonotypes above 0.1% frequency were classified as highly expanded clones. Repertoire diversity was measured by Shannon entropy, and V-J evenness by the Gini coefficient. A clonotype found in more than one individual was treated as public. Using fastp at Q25 and MiXCR, TCRdb reprocessed the public reads and kept productive beta chains. For every CDR3 protein sequence, its rows merge into one entry that carries the most common genes and DNA. Here the V and J calls rest on TCRdb's processing, not on the authors' analysis. The sample table holds roughly 400,000 distinct CDR3 sequences, of which roughly 15% were seen once. The leading ten clones occupy around a quarter of the sample.

This sample also appeared in a second study, on T cells in Graves' hyperthyroidism and ophthalmopathy. As described in the second report: Graves' hyperthyroidism was defined as stable when no progression to ophthalmopathy occurred over 18 months of follow-up. Hyperthyroidism patients were newly diagnosed, with disease duration under 2 months, and aged 18 to 65 years. The study excluded patients with uncontrolled infections, other autoimmune diseases, pregnancy or lactation. Diagnoses relied on clinical symptoms, serum thyroxine and TRAb, thyroid ultrasound and orbital computed tomography. The TCR CDR3 was subjected to a first round of RT-PCR using the HTBI primer set and the Qiagen OneStep RT-PCR kit. Most expanded thyroid clonotypes (frequency above 0.001) were also found in blood, which suggests that blood repertoires may mirror thyroid immune responses. In cross-validation, a model built on a 13 V-J signature told ophthalmopathy apart from stable hyperthyroidism with approximately 90% sensitivity and about 81% specificity, and in testing the same model reached 80%/75%. In validation, the model predicted progression to ophthalmopathy with 55% to 71% sensitivity and roughly 72% specificity, a median of about six months before onset. A discovery cohort of about 95 patients, roughly 45 with Graves' ophthalmopathy and more than 55 with stable Graves' hyperthyroidism, was used to find distinguishing TCR V-J signatures. Whether ophthalmopathy could be predicted prospectively was tested in an independent validation cohort made up of approximately 19 hyperthyroidism patients plus 17 patients who later progressed to ophthalmopathy. For training and testing, the approximately 92 patients in the discovery cohort were randomly divided in a 7:3 ratio. Thyroid tissue and blood T-cell repertoires from six Graves' hyperthyroidism patients were also compared in the study. After sampling, hyperthyroidism patients received methimazole starting at 30 mg daily, and ophthalmopathy patients received high-dose intravenous methylprednisolone. A second multiplex PCR round built the libraries, followed by size selection and purification. Libraries were sequenced paired-end with 100 bp reads on an Illumina HiSeq2000. SOAPnuke was used to process the raw data, throwing out any read that contained adapters or uncalled bases, had a mean Phred below 15, or lacked an exact constant-primer or identifier match. COPE v1.2.5 was used to merge the high-quality paired reads, and each unique nucleotide sequence was defined as a clonotype. MiTCR v1.1 was used to align the clonotypes against IMGT TRBV, TRBD and TRBJ reference segments. The analysis included only V-J combinations with a frequency above 0.0001, which together covered approximately 99% of the repertoires. A TCS score was defined as the ratio between F50 (clonal expansion) and ExV (chaos), using BLOSUM62-based TCRdist between CDR3 peptides within each V-J. Welch's t-statistics and random forest reduced approximately 520 V-J features to some 14, which were used in a naive Bayes classifier (R e1071). No statistical method was used to fix the sample size in advance, and group allocation was not hidden from the investigators. The paper describes TCR Vbeta CDR3 sequencing of around 140 peripheral blood samples, made up of approximately 40 ophthalmopathy patients, roughly 72 hyperthyroidism patients and 17 progressor patients.

The sequencing here drew on peripheral blood mononuclear cells (PBMCs), taken at new diagnosis, from a patient treated with antithyroid drugs. The clonotype comes from a woman aged 18-30 years with Graves disease. Donor details come from another sample of the same person, matched by shared clones. The chain employs TRBV6-1 and TRBJ1-5, and perhaps TRBD1 as D gene, on 6 matching bases. The nucleotides read TGTGCCAGCAGTGGGGGGCCGGGCAATCAGCCCCAGCATTTT. Its translation reads: CASSGGPGNQPQHF.